These 20 T cell receptor beta chains came from one sample sequenced in a study of T cell changes during pregnancy in multiple sclerosis. The table came from immunoSEQ multiplex PCR; TCRdb's copy has only in-frame clones and leaves some out. Of 45,000 to 55,000 clones in the sample, approximately 85% were seen once. Material: CD4+ T cells from peripheral blood mononuclear cells, obtained in the second trimester of pregnancy. These receptors all stem from a female donor with multiple sclerosis, enrolled in a pregnancy study.

This chain uses TRBV9 with TRBJ1-2; 10 bases align to TRBD1. With 0 bases clipped from V and 2 bases from J, the junction kept 4 bases outside the gene matches. This CDR3 region has 16 residues. CDR1 and CDR2 (germline): SGDLS, YYNGEE. CDR3 region: CASSVAGTGVNYGYTF. CDR3 coding DNA: TGTGCCAGCAGCGTAGCCGGGACAGGGGTAAACTATGGCTACACCTTC.

This rearrangement joins TRBV5-1 to TRBJ2-5, with a weak D call TRBD1 (6 bases). V was cut by 4 bases and J by 5 bases, with 15 bases left in between. This CDR3 contains 14 residues. Germline V gene data show CDR1 as SGHRS and CDR2 as YFSETQ. CDR3 nucleotide sequence: TGCGCCAGCAGCGTGGGCAGGGGAGAGGAGACCCAGTACTTC. Translating it yields CASSVGRGEETQYF.

J is TRBJ2-1 and V is TRBV30; 10 bases align to TRBD2. The CDR3 loop spans 15 amino acids. Trimming at V came to 0 bases and at J to 7 bases, leaving 6 bases not matched to a gene. Germline CDR1 is GTSNPN and CDR2 is SVGIG (reference sequence). CDR3: CAWSVRASGRNEQFF. The DNA for the CDR3 is TGTGCCTGGAGTGTTCGGGCTAGCGGGAGAAATGAGCAGTTCTTC.

This sequence joins TRBV6-1 and TRBJ2-7, with TRBD1 as a possible D gene (5 bases). Germline CDR1 is MNHNS and CDR2 is SASEGT. V was clipped by 1 base and J by 0 bases, with 10 bases between them. The length of the CDR3 is 15 residues. The CDR3 region is CASSEGTHSSYEQYF. The CDR3 DNA follows: TGTGCCAGCAGTGAAGGGACACATAGCTCCTACGAGCAGTACTTC.

The rearrangement links TRBV19 to TRBJ2-2; TRBD1 agrees at 9 bases. Per germline, CDR1 LNHDA and CDR2 SQIVND (reference sequence). V lost 3 bases and J lost 5; bases outside the gene matches: 10. The CDR3 consists of 17 residues. The CDR3 loop reads CASSIPPRTGETGELFF. CDR3 bases: TGTGCCAGTAGTATCCCGCCCCGGACAGGGGAAACCGGGGAGCTGTTTTTT.

The rearrangement uses TRBV6-5 and TRBJ2-1; TRBD2 matches at 9 bases. V was clipped by 2 bases and J by 7 bases; unmatched bases: 6. This CDR3 has 15 amino acids. CDR1 MNHEY and CDR2 SVGAGI come from the germline V gene. DNA for the CDR3: TGTGCCAGCAGTTACGTTAGCGGGAGTAGAAATGAGCAGTTCTTC. Its protein is CASSYVSGSRNEQFF.

This chain joins TRBV5-1 and TRBJ1-2; the match to TRBD1 covers 8 bases. The junction had 6 bases not matched to a gene; V was cut back by 4 bases and J by 7 bases. The V gene's germline CDR1 is SGHRS and CDR2 YFSETQ. The CDR3 consists of 13 residues. In DNA, the CDR3 is TGCGCCAGCAGCCCAGGACAGGGCGGTGGCTACACCTTC. Amino acids: CASSPGQGGGYTF.

V usage is TRBV2 and J usage is TRBJ2-3; perhaps TRBD2 as D (5 bases). Germline V gene data show CDR1 as SNHLY and CDR2 as FYNNEI. With 8 bases removed from V and 2 bases from J, the gap between germline ends came to 14 bases. The CDR3 contains 14 residues. The CDR3 loop is CASGLAGITDTQYF. CDR3 nucleotide sequence: TGTGCCAGCGGTCTAGCAGGTATCACAGATACGCAGTATTTT.

V is TRBV18 and J is TRBJ2-7; 7 positions match TRBD1. Germline assignment: CDR1 KGHSH and CDR2 LQKENI. The CDR3 length is 14 residues. V was clipped by 3 bases and J by 6 bases; unmatched bases: 8. The DNA of the CDR3 is TGTGCCAGCTCACCCGGGGACAGAGCTCGCGAGCAGTACTTC. Translating gives CASSPGDRAREQYF.

The rearrangement joins TRBV5-4 to TRBJ2-7; D is perhaps TRBD2 (7 bases). This CDR3 contains 16 residues. CDR1 SGHNT and CDR2 YYREEE come from the germline V gene (reference sequence). The V end was cut by 0 bases, the J end by 5 bases, with 18 bases between. In nucleotides, the CDR3 is TGTGCCAGCAGCTTGGTCATCGGGGGGCGCGAAAACGAGCAGTACTTC. Amino acids: CASSLVIGGRENEQYF.

A single count supports this clone. The genes are TRBV5-6 and TRBJ2-4, with 16 bases identical to TRBD2. CDR3 length: 17 amino acids. Unmatched junction bases numbered 4, after V lost 0 bases and J lost 7 bases. Germline loops: CDR1 SGHDT, CDR2 YYEEEE. The CDR3 spells CASSLGPGLAGGNIQYF. The CDR3 DNA reads as TGTGCCAGCAGCTTGGGACCGGGACTAGCGGGAGGGAACATTCAGTACTTC. The complete variable domain, with remaining parts taken from reference TRBV5-6 and TRBJ2-4, reads DAGVTQSPTHLIKTRGQQVTLRCSPKSGHDTVSWYQQALGQGPQFIFQYYEEEERQRGNFPDRFSGHQFPNYSSELNVNALLLGDSALYLCASSLGPGLAGGNIQYFGAGTRLSVL.

The CDR3 region is CAISGGSFTGELFF. The DNA of the CDR3 is TGTGCCATCAGTGGAGGCAGTTTCACCGGGGAGCTGTTTTTT. J is TRBJ2-2 and V is TRBV10-3; no clear D gene. In germline, CDR1 is ENHRY, CDR2 SYGVKD. CDR3 length equals 14 residues. With 4 bases removed from V and 4 bases from J, the gap between germline ends came to 10 bases.

The genes are TRBV30 and TRBJ2-1; possibly TRBD1 for D (7 bases). V lost 1 base and J 7 bases, leaving 20 bases between the germline ends. Germline V gene data show CDR1 as GTSNPN and CDR2 as SVGIG (reference sequence). The CDR3 is made up of 16 amino acids. The CDR3 region has the DNA TGTGCCTGGAGTGCCCGAGGAGGGGGCAGGGTGAATGAGCAGTTCTTC. The encoded protein is CAWSARGGGRVNEQFF. Combining the CDR3 with reference TRBV30 and TRBJ2-1 gives the whole variable domain SQTIHQWPATLVQPVGSPLSLECTVEGTSNPNLYWYRQAAGRGLQLLFYSVGIGQISSEVPQNLSASRPQDRQFILSSKKLLLSDSGFYLCAWSARGGGRVNEQFFGPGTRLTVL.

The chain employs TRBV7-2 and TRBJ2-3, with no clear D. Germline V CDR1 and CDR2: SGHTA, FQGNSA. The ends were cut back, 6 bases at V and 6 bases at J, with 16 bases in the middle. CDR3 size: 14 residues. CDR3 nucleotide sequence: TGTGCCAGCAGTCCAGACTGGAGTCAGGATACGCAGTATTTT. This encodes CASSPDWSQDTQYF.

The J gene is TRBJ2-5, the V gene TRBV30, with a tentative D call TRBD1 (8 bases). The closer fit of TRBJ2-7 to the DNA end suggests the J call may be wrong. The CDR3 covers 15 residues. CDR1 is GTSNPN, CDR2 SVGIG, per germline (reference sequence). CDR3 coding DNA: TGTGCCTGGAGCAGGGGGCTAGCGGAATCCTACGAGCAGTACTTC. Amino acid sequence: CAWSRGLAESYEQYF.

The V gene is TRBV5-5, the J gene TRBJ2-7; maybe TRBD2 (6 bases). In germline, CDR1 is SGHKS, CDR2 YYEKEE (reference sequence). The V and J ends lost 0 bases and 6 bases respectively, with 19 bases between them. This CDR3 is 16 amino acids long. The CDR3 here is CASSLANVAVPGEQYF. Here the CDR3 DNA reads TGTGCCAGCAGCTTGGCTAATGTAGCGGTCCCCGGCGAGCAGTACTTC.

The V and J genes are TRBV6-5 and TRBJ1-1; 7 bases are shared with TRBD1. Germline values: CDR1 MNHEY, CDR2 SVGAGI. The V gene end was trimmed by 7 bases and the J gene end by 3 bases; junction bases not matched to a gene: 8. The CDR3 spans 14 residues. The CDR3 loop is CASIKGQGDTEAFF. DNA for the CDR3: TGTGCCAGCATTAAGGGGCAGGGGGACACTGAAGCTTTCTTT.

This clone was recorded once. This chain links TRBV19 with TRBJ2-2; 9 nucleotides align to TRBD1. The V gene end was trimmed by 4 bases and the J gene end by 5 bases; junction bases not matched to a gene: 5. CDR1 and CDR2 from the germline V gene are LNHDA and SQIVND (reference sequence). This CDR3 region has 15 residues. The CDR3 spells CASSKTGGWTGELFF. The CDR3 DNA reads as TGTGCCAGTAGTAAGACAGGGGGTTGGACCGGGGAGCTGTTTTTT.

The chain has TRBV5-1 and TRBJ2-7, with 7 bases lining up with TRBD1. The germline V gene encodes CDR1 SGHRS and CDR2 YFSETQ. The CDR3 is made up of 14 amino acids. After removal of 3 bases from V and 4 bases from J, the junction contained 7 bases not matched to a gene. Here the CDR3 reads CASSSGQEPYEQYF. DNA of the CDR3: TGCGCCAGCAGCTCAGGACAGGAGCCTTACGAGCAGTACTTC.

V is TRBV4-3 and J is TRBJ2-3; D may be TRBD1 (5 bases). Germline V gene data show CDR1 as LGHNA and CDR2 as YSLEER. This CDR3 is built from 13 residues. V was clipped by 0 bases and J by 11 bases, with 12 bases between them. CDR3 amino acids: CASSQDIGREQYF. The CDR3 nucleotides read TGCGCCAGCAGCCAAGATATCGGCAGGGAGCAGTATTTT.